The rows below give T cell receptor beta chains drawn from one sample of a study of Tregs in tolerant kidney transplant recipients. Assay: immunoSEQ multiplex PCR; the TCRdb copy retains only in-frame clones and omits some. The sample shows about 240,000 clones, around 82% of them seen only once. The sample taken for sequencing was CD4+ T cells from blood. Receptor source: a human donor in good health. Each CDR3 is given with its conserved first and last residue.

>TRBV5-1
CASTGGGGRDIQYF
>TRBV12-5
CASGLDHRENYGYTF
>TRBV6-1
CASSEPSTDTQYF
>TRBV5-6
CASSLAGRGVRSYEQYF
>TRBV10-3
CAISPDGGSYEQYF
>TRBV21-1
CASNGTDTQYF
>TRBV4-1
CASSQAGLAGGRADTQYF
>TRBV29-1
CSVLTSAGGVQFF
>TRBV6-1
CASSAGTSGRAVPYEQYF
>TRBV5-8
CASSLQGNEKLFF
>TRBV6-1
CASSGEGSSYNEQFF
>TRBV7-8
CASSLLDGGYGYTF
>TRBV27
CASSKGVASYEQCF
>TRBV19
CASSIDRGDEQYF
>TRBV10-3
CAISDDSYEQYF
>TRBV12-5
CASGPGVETQYF
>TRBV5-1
CASSLVPGAPTNEKLFF
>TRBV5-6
CASTPADTQYF
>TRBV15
CATSRDDWLAGEVQETQYF
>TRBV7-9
CASSYSRPGSFYTEAFF
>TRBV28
CASSLSRGGTDTQYF
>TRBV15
CATSRDLGPYSYEQYF
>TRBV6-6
CASSFHRRGTEAFF
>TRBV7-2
CASSSTGYTEAFF
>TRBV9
CASSVGFKGRSLETQYF
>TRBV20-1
CSAPGVTEAFF
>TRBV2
CASSEEAGAPPETQYF
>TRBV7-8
CASSRDASGRAFEQFF
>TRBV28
CASRAQGVNYGYTF
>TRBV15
CATSGRTSGRTREQYF
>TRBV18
CASSPGRENWAFF
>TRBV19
CASSIETGRWQPQHF
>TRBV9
CASSVGVTGLGDTQYF
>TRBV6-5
CASSYSRDPGLGQQFF
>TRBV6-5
CASRKYRGSNQPQHF
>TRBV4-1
CASSHLGRTPVEQFF
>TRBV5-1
CASSPGTSFYEQYF
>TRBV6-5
CASRPGISNYGYTF
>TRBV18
CASSPKGSNGKLFF
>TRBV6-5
CASSDQVSYNEQFF
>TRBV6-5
CASSPGTEAFF
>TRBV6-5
CASSYSDRGFNEQFF
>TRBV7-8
CASSGSGSTNEKLFF
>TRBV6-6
CASMFGGSYNSPLHF
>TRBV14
CASSQERISTDTQYF
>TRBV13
CASSWPGRSSGNTIYF
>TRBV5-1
CASSLVQAPSEQYF
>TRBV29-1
CSVESGLTEAFF
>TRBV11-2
CASSASGYWADTQYF
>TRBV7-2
CASSLVSPLVYF
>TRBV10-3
CAISDQGPYSPLHF
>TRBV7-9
CASSSPGLEKETQYF
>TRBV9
CASSVDPTGGGEQYF